The source of this T cell receptor (beta chain) is a study of identical twins. Comment on this clonotype: Antigen unknown.

Template switching supplied a universal primer site; unique molecular identifiers were carried on the cDNA. TCRdb re-analysed the 5' RACE reads in MiXCR, keeping a single row per CDR3 protein. The sample holds 1.5 million or so distinct CDR3 sequences, roughly a third seen once. The CDR3 has 14 amino acids. Germline CDR1 is SGHRS and CDR2 is YFSETQ. V dropped 6 bases and J dropped 1 base, with 13 bases sitting between them. Study findings and constraints: Abundant cord blood beta clonotypes carried fewer insertions; memory repertoires showed none. Twin-shared out-of-frame alpha sequences showed excess low generation probability. Among monozygotic twins, out-of-frame TCR alpha sharing exceeded what models predicted.

Sequencing was done on a sample of cord blood. The TCR was taken from a newborn girl in good health. J is TRBJ1-1 and V is TRBV5-1, with a weak D call TRBD1 (5 bases). CDR3 in amino acids: CASKNGAWNTEAFF. The DNA of the CDR3 is TGCGCCAGCAAGAACGGGGCATGGAACACTGAAGCTTTCTTT. Supplemented by reference TRBV5-1 and TRBJ1-1, the full variable domain reads KAGVTQTPRYLIKTRGQQVTLSCSPISGHRSVSWYQQTPGQGLQFLFEYFSETQRNKGNFPGRFSGRQFSNSRSEMNVSTLELGDSALYLCASKNGAWNTEAFFGQGTRLTVV.